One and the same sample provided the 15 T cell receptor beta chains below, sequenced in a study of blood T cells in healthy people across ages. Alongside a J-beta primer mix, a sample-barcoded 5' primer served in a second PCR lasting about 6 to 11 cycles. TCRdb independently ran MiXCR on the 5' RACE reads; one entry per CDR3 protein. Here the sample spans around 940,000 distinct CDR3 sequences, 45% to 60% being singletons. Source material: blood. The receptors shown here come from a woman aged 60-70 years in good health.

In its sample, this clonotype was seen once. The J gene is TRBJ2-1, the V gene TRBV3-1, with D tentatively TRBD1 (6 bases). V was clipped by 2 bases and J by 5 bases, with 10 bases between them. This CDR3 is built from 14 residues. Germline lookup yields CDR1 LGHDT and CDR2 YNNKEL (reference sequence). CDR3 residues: CASSQQPGDNEQFF. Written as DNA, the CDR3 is TGTGCCAGCAGCCAACAACCAGGGGACAATGAGCAGTTCTTC.

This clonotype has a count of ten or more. CDR3 DNA sequence: TGTGCCAGCAGTTACTCCGGTGAAAAACTGTTTTTT. This encodes CASSYSGEKLFF. The rearrangement links TRBV6-6 to TRBJ1-4; no clear D gene. CDR3 length: 12 residues. Deletions cut 0 bases from V and 7 bases from J, with 3 bases between. The germline V gene has CDR1 MNHNY and CDR2 SVGAGI (reference sequence).

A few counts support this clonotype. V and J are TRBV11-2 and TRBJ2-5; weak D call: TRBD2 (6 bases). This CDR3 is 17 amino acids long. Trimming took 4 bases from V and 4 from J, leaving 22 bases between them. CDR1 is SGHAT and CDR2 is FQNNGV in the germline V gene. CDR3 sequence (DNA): TGTGCCAGCAGCTCCTATCCCCGGGACTCGGTGAGAGAGACCCAGTACTTC. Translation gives CASSSYPRDSVRETQYF.

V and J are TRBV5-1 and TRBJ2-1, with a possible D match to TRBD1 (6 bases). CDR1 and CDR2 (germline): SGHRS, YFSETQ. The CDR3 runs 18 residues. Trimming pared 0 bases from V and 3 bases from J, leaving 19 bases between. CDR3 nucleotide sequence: TGCGCCAGCAGCTTGGGGGCAGGTACGCAGGGGATCTACAATGAGCAGTTCTTC. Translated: CASSLGAGTQGIYNEQFF.

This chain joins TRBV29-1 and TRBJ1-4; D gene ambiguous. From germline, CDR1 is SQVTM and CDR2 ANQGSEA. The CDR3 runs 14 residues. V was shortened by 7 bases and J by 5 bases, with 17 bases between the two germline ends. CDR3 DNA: TGCAGCGCTAGTGCTAGCTCCTACAATGAAAAACTGTTTTTT. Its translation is CSASASSYNEKLFF.

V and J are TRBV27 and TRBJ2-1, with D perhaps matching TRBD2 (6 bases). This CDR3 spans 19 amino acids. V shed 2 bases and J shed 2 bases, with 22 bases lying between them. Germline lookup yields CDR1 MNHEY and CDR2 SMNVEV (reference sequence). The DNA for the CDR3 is TGTGCCAGCAGTTTACGAGCAGGGAGCGGCGGGGTGACCTACAATGAGCAGTTCTTC. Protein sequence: CASSLRAGSGGVTYNEQFF.

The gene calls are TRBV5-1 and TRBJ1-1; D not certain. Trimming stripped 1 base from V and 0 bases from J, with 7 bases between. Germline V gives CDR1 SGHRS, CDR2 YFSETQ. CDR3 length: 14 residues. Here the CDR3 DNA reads TGCGCCAGCAGCTTGCAGGAAATGAACACTGAAGCTTTCTTT. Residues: CASSLQEMNTEAFF.

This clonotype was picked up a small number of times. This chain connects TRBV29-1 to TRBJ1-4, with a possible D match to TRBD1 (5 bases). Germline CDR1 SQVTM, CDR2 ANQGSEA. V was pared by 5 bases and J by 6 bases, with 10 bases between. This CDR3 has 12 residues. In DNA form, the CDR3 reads TGCAGCGTTTTGCAGGGAGATGAAAAACTGTTTTTT. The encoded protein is CSVLQGDEKLFF.

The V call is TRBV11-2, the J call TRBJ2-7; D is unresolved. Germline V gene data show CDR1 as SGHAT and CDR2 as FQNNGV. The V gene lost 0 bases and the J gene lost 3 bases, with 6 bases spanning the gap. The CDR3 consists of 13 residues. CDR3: CASSLEDDYEQYF. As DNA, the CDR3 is TGTGCCAGCAGCTTAGAAGACGACTACGAGCAGTACTTC.

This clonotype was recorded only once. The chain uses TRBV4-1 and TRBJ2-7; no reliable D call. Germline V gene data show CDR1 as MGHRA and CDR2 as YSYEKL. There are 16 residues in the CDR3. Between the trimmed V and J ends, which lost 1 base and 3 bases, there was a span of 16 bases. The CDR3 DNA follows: TGCGCCAGCAGCCAAGCTGCCGGGCAGGCTTTCTACGAGCAGTACTTC. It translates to CASSQAAGQAFYEQYF.

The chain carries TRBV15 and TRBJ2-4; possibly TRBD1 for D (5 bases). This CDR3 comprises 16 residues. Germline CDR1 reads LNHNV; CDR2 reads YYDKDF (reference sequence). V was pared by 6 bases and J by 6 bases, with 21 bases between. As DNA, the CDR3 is TGTGCCACCAGTCCCGTTGGGCCTGGGGCATTAAACATTCAGTACTTC. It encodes CATSPVGPGALNIQYF. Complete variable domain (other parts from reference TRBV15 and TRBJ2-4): DAMVIQNPRYQVTQFGKPVTLSCSQTLNHNVMYWYQQKSSQAPKLLFHYYDKDFNNEADTPDNFQSRRPNTSFCFLDIRSPGLGDTAMYLCATSPVGPGALNIQYFGAGTRLSVL.

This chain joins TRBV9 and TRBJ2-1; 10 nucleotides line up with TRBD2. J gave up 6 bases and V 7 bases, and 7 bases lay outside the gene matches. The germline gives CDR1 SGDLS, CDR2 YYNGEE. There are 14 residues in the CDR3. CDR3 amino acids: CASSETSGSNEQFF. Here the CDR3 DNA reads TGTGCCAGCTCGGAGACTAGCGGGTCCAATGAGCAGTTCTTC. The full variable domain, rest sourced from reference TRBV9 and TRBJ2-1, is DSGVTQTPKHLITATGQRVTLRCSPRSGDLSVYWYQQSLDQGLQFLIQYYNGEERAKGNILERFSAQQFPDLHSELNLSSLELGDSALYFCASSETSGSNEQFFGPGTRLTVL.

This chain's CDR3 is CASSVGGTSGIQYF. For the CDR3, the DNA is TGTGCCAGCAGTGTGGGTGGGACCTCCGGCATTCAGTACTTC. The chain uses TRBV28 and TRBJ2-4; either TRBD1 or TRBD2 may supply D (5 bases each). Germline V gives CDR1 MDHEN, CDR2 SYDVKM. CDR3 length: 14 amino acids. V lost 5 bases to trimming and J lost 9 bases, with 17 bases between them. Supplemented by reference TRBV28 and TRBJ2-4, the full variable domain reads DVKVTQSSRYLVKRTGEKVFLECVQDMDHENMFWYRQDPGLGLRLIYFSYDVKMKEKGDIPEGYSVSREKKERFSLILESASTNQTSMYLCASSVGGTSGIQYFGAGTRLSVL.

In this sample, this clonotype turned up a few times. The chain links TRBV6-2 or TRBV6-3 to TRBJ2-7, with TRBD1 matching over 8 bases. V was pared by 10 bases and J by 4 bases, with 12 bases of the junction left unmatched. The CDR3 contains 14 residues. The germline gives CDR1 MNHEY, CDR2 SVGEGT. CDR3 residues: CATLDRGGVYEQYF. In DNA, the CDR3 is TGTGCCACCCTTGACAGGGGCGGGGTTTACGAGCAGTACTTC.

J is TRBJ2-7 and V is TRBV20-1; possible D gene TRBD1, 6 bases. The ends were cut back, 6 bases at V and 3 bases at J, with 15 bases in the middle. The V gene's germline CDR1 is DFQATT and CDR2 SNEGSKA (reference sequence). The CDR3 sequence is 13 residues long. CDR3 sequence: CSAAVQGVYEQYF. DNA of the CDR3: TGCAGTGCCGCGGTACAGGGTGTCTACGAGCAGTACTTC.